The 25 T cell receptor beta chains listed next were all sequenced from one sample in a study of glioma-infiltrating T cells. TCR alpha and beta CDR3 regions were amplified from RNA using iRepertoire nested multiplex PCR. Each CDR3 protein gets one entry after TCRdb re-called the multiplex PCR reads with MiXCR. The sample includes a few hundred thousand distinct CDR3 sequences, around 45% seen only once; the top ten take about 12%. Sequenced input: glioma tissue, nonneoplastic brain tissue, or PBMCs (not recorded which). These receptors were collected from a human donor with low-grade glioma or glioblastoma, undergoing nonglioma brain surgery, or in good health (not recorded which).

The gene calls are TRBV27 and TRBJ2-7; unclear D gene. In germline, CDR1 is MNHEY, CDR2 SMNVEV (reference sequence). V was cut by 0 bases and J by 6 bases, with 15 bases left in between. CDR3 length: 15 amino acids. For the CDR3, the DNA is TGTGCCAGCAGTTTATCTGTCGGGCACAACTGCGAGCAGTACTTC. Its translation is CASSLSVGHNCEQYF.

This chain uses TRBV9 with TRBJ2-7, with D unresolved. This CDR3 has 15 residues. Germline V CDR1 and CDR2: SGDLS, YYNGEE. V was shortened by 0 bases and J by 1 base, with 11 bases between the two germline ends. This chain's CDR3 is CASSVADLRSYEQYF. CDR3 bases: TGTGCCAGCAGCGTAGCGGACCTGAGGTCCTACGAGCAGTACTTC.

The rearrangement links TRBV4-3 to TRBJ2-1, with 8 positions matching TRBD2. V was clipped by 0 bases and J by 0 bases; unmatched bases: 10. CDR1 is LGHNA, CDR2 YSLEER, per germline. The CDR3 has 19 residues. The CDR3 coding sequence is TGCGCCAGCAGCCAAGAGGGGCTAGCGGGCCATAGCTCCTACAATGAGCAGTTCTTC. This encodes CASSQEGLAGHSSYNEQFF.

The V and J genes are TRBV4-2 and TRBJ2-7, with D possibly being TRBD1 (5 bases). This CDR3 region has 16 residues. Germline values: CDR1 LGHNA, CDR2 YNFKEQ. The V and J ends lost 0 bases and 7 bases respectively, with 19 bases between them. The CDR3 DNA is TGTGCCAGCAGCCAAGATGTAGGGGCCTTACCTCGAGAGCAGTACTTC. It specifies CASSQDVGALPREQYF.

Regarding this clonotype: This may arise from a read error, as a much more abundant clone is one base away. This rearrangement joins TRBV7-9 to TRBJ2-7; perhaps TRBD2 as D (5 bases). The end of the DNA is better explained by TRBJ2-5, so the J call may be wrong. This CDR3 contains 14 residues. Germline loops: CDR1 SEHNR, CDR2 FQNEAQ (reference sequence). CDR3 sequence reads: CASSQGRNQETQYF. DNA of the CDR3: TGTGCCAGCAGCCAAGGGAGAAACCAAGAGACCCAGTACTTC.

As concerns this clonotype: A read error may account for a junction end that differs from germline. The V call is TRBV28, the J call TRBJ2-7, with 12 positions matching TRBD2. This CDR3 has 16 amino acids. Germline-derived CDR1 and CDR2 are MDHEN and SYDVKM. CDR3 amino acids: CASSLEGLAGLYEQCF. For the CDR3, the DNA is TGTGCCAGCAGTTTGGAGGGACTAGCGGGTCTTTACGAGCAGTGCTTC.

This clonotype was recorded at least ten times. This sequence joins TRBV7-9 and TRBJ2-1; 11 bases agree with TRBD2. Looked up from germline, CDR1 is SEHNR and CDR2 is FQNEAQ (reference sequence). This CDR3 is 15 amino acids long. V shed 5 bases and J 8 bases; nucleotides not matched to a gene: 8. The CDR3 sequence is CASSRTSGRNDEQFF. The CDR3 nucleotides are TGTGCCAGCAGCAGAACTAGCGGGAGAAACGATGAGCAGTTCTTC.

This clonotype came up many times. The CDR3 loop reads CASSQDSLAQSYEQYF. For the CDR3, the DNA is TGCGCCAGCAGCCAAGATTCCCTAGCGCAATCCTACGAGCAGTACTTC. The chain couples TRBV4-3 to TRBJ2-7; possibly TRBD2 for D (6 bases). Trimming took 0 bases from V and 1 from J, leaving 13 bases between them. The CDR3 consists of 16 residues. Per germline, CDR1 LGHNA and CDR2 YSLEER.

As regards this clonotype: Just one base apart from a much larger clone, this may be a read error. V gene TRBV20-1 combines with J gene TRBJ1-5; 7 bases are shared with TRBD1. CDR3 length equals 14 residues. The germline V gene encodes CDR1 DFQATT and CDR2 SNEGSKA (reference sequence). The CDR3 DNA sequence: TGCAGTGCTAGAGATGGGACAGAGGGTCAGCACCAGCATTTT. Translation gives CSARDGTEGQHQHF.

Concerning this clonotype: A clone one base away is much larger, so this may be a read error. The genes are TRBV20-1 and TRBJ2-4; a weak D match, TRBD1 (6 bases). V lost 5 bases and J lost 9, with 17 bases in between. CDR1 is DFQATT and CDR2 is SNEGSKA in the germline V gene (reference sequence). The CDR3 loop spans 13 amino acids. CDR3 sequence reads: CSARETGSGIQYF. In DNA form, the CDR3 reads TGCAGTGCTCGCGAAACAGGGTCGGGCATTCAGTACTTC.

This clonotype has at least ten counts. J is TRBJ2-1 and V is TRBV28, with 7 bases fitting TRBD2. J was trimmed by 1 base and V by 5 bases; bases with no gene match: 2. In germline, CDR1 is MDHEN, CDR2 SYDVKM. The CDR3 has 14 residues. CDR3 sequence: CASSPAGSYNEQFF. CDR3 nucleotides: TGTGCCAGCAGTCCAGCGGGGTCCTACAATGAGCAGTTCTTC.

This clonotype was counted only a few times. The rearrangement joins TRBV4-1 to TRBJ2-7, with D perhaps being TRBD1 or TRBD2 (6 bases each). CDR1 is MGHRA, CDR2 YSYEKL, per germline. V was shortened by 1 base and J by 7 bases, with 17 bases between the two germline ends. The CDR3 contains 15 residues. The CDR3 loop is CASSQVQGSGGEQYF. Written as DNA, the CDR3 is TGCGCCAGCAGCCAAGTACAGGGCAGCGGAGGGGAGCAGTACTTC.

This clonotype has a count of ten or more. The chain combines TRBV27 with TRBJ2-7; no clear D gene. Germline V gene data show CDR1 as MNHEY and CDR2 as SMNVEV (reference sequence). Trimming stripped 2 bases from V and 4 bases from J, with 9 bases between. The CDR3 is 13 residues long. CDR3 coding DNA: TGTGCCAGCAGTTTAGGGTTAAAGTACGAGCAGTACTTC. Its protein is CASSLGLKYEQYF.

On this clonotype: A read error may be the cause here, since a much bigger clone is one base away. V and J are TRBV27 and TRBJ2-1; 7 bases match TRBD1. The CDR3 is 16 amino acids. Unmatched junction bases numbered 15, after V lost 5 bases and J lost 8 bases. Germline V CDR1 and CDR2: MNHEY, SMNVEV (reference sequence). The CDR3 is CASSPIHNFQGDEQFF. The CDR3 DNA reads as TGTGCCAGCAGTCCGATTCACAATTTTCAGGGGGATGAGCAGTTCTTC.

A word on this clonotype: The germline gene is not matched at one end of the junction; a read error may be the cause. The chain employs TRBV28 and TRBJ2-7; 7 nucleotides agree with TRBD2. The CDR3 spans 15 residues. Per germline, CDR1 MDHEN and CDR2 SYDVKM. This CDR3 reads CASRPVAGSSYKQYF. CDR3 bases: TGTGCCAGCAGGCCCGTAGCGGGCAGCTCCTACAAGCAGTACTTC.

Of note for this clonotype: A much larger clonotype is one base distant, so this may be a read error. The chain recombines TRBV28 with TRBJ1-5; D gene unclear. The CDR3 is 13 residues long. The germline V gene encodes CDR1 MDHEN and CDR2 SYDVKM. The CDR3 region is CASSLWGGQPRHF. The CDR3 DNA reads TGTGCCAGCAGTTTATGGGGAGGTCAGCCCCGGCATTTT. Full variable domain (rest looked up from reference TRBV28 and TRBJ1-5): DVKVTQSSRYLVKRTGEKVFLECVQDMDHENMFWYRQDPGLGLRLIYFSYDVKMKEKGDIPEGYSVSREKKERFSLILESASTNQTSMYLCASSLWGGQPRHFGDGTRLSIL.

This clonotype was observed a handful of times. The CDR3 loop is CASSSRTGGSYEQYF. In nucleotides, the CDR3 is TGTGCCAGCAGCTCCCGGACAGGGGGATCCTACGAGCAGTACTTC. The rearrangement links TRBV7-8 to TRBJ2-7; 10 nucleotides line up with TRBD1. The V segment lost 4 bases and the J segment 1 base; nucleotides outside the gene matches: 4. Germline-derived CDR1 and CDR2 are SGHVS and FQNEAQ. The CDR3 consists of 15 residues.

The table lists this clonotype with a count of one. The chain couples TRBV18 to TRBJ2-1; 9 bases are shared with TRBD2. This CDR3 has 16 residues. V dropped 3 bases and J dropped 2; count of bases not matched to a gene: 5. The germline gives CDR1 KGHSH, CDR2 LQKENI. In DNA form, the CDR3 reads TGTGCCAGCTCACCTATAGCGGGAGATCCCTACAATGAGCAGTTCTTC. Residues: CASSPIAGDPYNEQFF. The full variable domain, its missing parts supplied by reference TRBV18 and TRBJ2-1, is NAGVMQNPRHLVRRRGQEARLRCSPMKGHSHVYWYRQLPEEGLKFMVYLQKENIIDESGMPKERFSAEFPKEGPSILRIQQVVRGDSAAYFCASSPIAGDPYNEQFFGPGTRLTVL.

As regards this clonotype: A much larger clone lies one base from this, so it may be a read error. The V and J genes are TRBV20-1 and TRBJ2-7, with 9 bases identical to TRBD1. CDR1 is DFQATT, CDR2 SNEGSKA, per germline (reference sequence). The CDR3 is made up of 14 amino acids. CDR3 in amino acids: CSAHLDRGFYKQYF. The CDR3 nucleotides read TGCAGTGCCCACCTGGACAGGGGATTCTACAAGCAGTACTTC.

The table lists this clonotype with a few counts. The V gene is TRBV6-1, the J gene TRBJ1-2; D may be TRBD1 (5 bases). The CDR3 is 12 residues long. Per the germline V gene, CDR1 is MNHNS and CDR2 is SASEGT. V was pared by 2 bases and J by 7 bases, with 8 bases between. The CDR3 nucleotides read TGTGCCAGCAGTGAACGGGGGATTGGCTACACCTTC. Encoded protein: CASSERGIGYTF.

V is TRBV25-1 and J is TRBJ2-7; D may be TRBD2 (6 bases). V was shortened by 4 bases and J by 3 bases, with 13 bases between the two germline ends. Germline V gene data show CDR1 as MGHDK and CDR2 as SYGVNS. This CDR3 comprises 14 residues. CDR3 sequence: CASSGPGLYYEQYF. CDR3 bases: TGTGCCAGCAGTGGGCCGGGACTGTACTACGAGCAGTACTTC.

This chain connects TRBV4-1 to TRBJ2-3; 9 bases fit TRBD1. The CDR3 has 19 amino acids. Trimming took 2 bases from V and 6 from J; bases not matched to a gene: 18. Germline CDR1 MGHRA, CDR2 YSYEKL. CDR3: CASSQRGAFAGQGLDTQYF. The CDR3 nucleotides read TGCGCCAGCAGCCAACGAGGGGCCTTTGCGGGACAGGGTTTGGATACGCAGTATTTT.

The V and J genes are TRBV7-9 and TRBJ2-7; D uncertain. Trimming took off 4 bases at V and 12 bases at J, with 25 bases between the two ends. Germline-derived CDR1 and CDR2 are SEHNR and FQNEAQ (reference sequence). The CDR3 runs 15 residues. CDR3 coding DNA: TGTGCCAGCAGCTCTCCCAGGTCCCAGGTCAACGGATCGTACTTC. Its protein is CASSSPRSQVNGSYF.

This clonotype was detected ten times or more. The CDR3 loop is CASSYASGRGNEQFF. The CDR3 bases are TGTGCCAGCAGTTACGCCAGCGGGAGAGGGAATGAGCAGTTCTTC. The chain joins TRBV6-5 to TRBJ2-1; TRBD2 aligns across 8 bases. This CDR3 has 15 residues. V lost 2 bases and J lost 7; bases outside the gene matches: 7. The germline V gene has CDR1 MNHEY and CDR2 SVGAGI.

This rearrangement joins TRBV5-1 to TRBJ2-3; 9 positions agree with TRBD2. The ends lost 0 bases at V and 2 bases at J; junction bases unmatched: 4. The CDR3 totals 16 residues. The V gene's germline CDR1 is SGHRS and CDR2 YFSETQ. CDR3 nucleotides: TGCGCCAGCAGCTTGGAAGGACTAGCGACCACAGATACGCAGTATTTT. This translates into CASSLEGLATTDTQYF.